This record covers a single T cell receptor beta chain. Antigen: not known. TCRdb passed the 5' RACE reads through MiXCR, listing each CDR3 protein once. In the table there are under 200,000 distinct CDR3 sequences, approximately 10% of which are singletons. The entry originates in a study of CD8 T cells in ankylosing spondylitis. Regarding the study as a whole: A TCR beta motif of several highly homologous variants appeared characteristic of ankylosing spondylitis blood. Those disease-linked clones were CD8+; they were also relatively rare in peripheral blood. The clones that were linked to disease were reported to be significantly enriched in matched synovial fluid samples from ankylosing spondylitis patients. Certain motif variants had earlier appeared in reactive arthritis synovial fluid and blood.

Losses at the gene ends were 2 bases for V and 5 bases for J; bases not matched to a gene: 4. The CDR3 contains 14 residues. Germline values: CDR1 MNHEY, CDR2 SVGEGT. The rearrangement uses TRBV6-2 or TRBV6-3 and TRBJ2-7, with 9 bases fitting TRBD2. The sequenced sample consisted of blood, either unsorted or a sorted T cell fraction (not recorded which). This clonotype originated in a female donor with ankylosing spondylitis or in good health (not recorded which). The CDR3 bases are TGTGCCAGCAGTTACGGCGGGAGGGGTGACGAGCAGTACTTC. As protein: CASSYGGRGDEQYF.